The clone carrying this T cell receptor (beta chain) was seen only once. The data derive from a study of cytomegalovirus exposure and HLA in healthy donors. Use of 60 Vbeta and 13 Jbeta primers characterized the PCR. Sequencing was performed with immunoSEQ multiplex PCR; in TCRdb, only in-frame clones are kept and a portion is missing. The sample shows tens of thousands of clones, just under 85% of them seen only once. The TCR originated in a woman younger than 30 in good health and CMV-seropositive. The specimen was PBMCs.

The CDR3 region has the DNA TGCGCCAGCAGCTTGGCCCCGGGGGGTCAAGGAAACAATGAGCAGTTCTTC. Translated, it gives CASSLAPGGQGNNEQFF. The rearrangement links TRBV5-1 to TRBJ2-1; TRBD2 matches 7 bases. Germline trimming cut 0 bases from V and 5 bases from J; bases unmatched to any gene: 11. The CDR3 covers 17 residues. Per the germline V gene, CDR1 is SGHRS and CDR2 is YFSETQ.